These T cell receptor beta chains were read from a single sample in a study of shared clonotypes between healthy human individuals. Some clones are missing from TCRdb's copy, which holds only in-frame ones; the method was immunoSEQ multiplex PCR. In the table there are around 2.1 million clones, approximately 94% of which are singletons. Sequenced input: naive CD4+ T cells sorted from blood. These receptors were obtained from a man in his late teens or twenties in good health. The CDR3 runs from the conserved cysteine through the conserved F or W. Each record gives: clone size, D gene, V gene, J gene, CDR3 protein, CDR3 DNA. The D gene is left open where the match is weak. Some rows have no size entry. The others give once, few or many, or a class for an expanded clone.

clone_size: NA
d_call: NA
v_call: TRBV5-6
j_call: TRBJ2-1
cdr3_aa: CASQPSGRGYEQFF
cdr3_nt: TGTGCCAGCCAGCCTTCGGGTCGGGGTTATGAGCAGTTCTTC

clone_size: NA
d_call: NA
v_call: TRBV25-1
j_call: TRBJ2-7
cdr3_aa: CASSDYRGGYEQYF
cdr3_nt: TGTGCCAGCAGTGACTACAGGGGGGGCTACGAGCAGTACTTC

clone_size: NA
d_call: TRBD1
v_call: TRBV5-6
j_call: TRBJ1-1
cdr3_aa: CASSWAGTEDLAFF
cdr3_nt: TGTGCCAGCAGCTGGGCGGGGACAGAAGATTTAGCTTTCTTT

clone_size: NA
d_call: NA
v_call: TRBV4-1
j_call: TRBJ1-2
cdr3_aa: CASSRDINYGYTF
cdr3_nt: TGCGCCAGCAGCCGGGACATCAACTATGGCTACACCTTC

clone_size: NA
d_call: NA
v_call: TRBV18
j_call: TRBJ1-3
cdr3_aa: CASSPLRDSGNTIYF
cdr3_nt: TGTGCCAGCTCACCTCTTCGGGACTCTGGAAACACCATATATTTT

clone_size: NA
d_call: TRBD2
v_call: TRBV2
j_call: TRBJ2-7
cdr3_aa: CASIGLAAAEQYF
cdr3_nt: TGTGCCAGCATTGGACTAGCCGCCGCCGAGCAGTACTTC

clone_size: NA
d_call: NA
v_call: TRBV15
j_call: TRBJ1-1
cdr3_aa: CATTPRGAVSEAFF
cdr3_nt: TGTGCCACCACCCCCCGCGGGGCCGTTTCGGAAGCTTTCTTT

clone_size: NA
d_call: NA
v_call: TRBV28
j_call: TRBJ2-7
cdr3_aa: CASSLTGGHEQYF
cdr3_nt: TGTGCCAGCAGTTTAACAGGAGGACACGAGCAGTACTTC

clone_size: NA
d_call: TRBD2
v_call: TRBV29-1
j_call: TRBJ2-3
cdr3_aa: CSVGTSGDTQYF
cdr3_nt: TGCAGCGTTGGAACTAGCGGAGATACGCAGTATTTT

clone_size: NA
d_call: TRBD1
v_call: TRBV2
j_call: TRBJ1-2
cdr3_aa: CASQQGLYNYGYTF
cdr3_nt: TGTGCCAGCCAACAGGGGCTATATAACTATGGCTACACCTTC

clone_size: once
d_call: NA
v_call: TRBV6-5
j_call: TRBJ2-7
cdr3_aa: CASSYSTGAGYEQYF
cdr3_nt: TGTGCCAGCAGTTACTCTACGGGGGCAGGTTACGAGCAGTACTTC

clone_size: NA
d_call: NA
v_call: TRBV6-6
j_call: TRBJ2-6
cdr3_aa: CASSGESSGANVLTF
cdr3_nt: TGTGCCAGCAGTGGGGAATCCTCTGGGGCCAACGTCCTGACTTTC

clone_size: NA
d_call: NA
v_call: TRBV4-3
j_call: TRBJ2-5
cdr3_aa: CASSHHSYQETQYF
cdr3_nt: TGCGCCAGCAGTCACCACAGCTACCAAGAGACCCAGTACTTC

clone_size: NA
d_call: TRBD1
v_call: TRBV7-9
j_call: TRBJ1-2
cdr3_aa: CASSHTGGDHYGYTF
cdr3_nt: TGTGCCAGCAGCCATACAGGGGGCGATCACTATGGCTACACCTTC

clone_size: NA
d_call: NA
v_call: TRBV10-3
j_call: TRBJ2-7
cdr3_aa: CAISSGAGPYEQYF
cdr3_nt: TGTGCCATCTCTTCGGGGGCCGGTCCCTACGAGCAGTACTTC

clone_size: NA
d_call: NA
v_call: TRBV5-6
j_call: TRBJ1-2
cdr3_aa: CASSFTSGYTF
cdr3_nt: TGTGCCAGCAGCTTCACTTCGGGCTACACCTTC

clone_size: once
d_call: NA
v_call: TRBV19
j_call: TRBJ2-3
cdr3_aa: CASSIGTDTQYF
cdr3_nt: TGTGCCAGTAGTATCGGTACAGATACGCAGTATTTT

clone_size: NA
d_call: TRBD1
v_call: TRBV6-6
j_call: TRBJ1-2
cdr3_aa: CASSYGTGNNGYTF
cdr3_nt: TGTGCCAGCAGTTACGGGACAGGGAACAATGGCTACACCTTC

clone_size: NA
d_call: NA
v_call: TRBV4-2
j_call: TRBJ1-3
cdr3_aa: CASSQDRGTGNTIYF
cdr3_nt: TGTGCCAGCAGCCAAGATCGGGGGACTGGAAACACCATATATTTT

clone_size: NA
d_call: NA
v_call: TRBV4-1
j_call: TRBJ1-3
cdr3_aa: CASSQPPGRIPYSGNTIYF
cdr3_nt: TGCGCCAGCAGCCAACCCCCGGGACGGATACCTTATTCTGGAAACACCATATATTTT

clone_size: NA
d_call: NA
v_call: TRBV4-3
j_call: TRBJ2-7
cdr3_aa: CASSRQTSFSYEQYF
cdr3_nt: TGCGCCAGCAGCCGCCAGACTAGTTTTTCCTACGAGCAGTACTTC

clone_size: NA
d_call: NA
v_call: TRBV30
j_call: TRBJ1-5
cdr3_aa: CAWSQTGQPQHF
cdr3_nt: TGTGCCTGGAGTCAGACGGGGCAGCCCCAGCATTTT

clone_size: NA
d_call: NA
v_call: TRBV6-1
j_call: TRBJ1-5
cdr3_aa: CASSDLGGAGNQPQHF
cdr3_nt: TGTGCCAGCAGTGATCTGGGGGGCGCGGGCAATCAGCCCCAGCATTTT

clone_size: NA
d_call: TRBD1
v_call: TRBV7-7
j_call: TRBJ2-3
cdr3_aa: CASKPTDRGGASTDTQYF
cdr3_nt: TGTGCTAGCAAGCCTACGGACAGGGGAGGGGCTAGCACAGATACGCAGTATTTT

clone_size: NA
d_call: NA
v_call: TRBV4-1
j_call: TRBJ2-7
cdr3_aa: CASSLVTGISSYEQYF
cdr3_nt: TGCGCCAGCAGCCTAGTGACAGGAATTAGCTCCTACGAGCAGTACTTC

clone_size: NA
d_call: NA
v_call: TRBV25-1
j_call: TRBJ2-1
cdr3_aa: CASSERLARNEQFF
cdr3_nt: TGTGCCAGCAGTGAAAGGCTAGCCCGCAATGAGCAGTTCTTC

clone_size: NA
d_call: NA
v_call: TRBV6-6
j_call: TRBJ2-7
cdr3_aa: CASGGVGGPYEQYF
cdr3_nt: TGTGCCAGCGGTGGGGTTGGGGGACCCTACGAGCAGTACTTC

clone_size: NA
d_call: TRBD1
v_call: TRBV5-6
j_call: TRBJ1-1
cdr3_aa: CASSFSGTGSAEAFF
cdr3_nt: TGTGCCAGCAGCTTTTCAGGGACAGGGTCTGCTGAAGCTTTCTTT

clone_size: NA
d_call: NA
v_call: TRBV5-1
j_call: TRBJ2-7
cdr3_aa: CASSKGVSYEQYF
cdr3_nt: TGCGCCAGCAGCAAGGGGGTCTCCTACGAGCAGTACTTC

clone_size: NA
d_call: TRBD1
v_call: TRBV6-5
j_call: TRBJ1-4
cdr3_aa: CASSRRGPNEKLFF
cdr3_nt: TGTGCCAGCAGCAGGAGGGGGCCTAATGAAAAACTGTTTTTT

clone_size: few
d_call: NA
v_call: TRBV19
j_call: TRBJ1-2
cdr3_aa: CASTDLRGYTF
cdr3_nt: TGTGCCAGTACGGACCTCCGGGGCTACACCTTC

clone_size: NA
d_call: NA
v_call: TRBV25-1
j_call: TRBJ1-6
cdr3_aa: CASSESTGYNSPLHF
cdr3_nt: TGTGCCAGCAGTGAATCGACAGGCTATAATTCACCCCTCCACTTT

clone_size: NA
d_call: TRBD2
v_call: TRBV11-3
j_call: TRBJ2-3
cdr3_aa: CASSLGTSGPDTQYF
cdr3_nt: TGTGCCAGCAGCCTAGGGACTAGCGGCCCAGATACGCAGTATTTT

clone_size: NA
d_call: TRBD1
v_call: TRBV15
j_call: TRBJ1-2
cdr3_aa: CATSREVGQGIGYGYTF
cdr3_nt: TGTGCCACCAGCAGAGAAGTAGGACAGGGGATCGGGTATGGCTACACCTTC

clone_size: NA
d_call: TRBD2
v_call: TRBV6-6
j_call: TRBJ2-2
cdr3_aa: CATRLAGADTGELFF
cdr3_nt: TGTGCCACCCGACTAGCGGGAGCCGACACCGGGGAGCTGTTTTTT

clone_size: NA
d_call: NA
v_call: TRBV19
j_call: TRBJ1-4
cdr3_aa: CASSSVGGANEKLFF
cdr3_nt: TGTGCCAGTAGTTCCGTCGGGGGGGCTAATGAAAAACTGTTTTTT

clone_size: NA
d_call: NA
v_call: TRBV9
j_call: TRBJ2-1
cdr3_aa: CASSLYRASTDNEQFF
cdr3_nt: TGTGCCAGCAGCTTATACAGGGCCTCAACGGACAATGAGCAGTTCTTC

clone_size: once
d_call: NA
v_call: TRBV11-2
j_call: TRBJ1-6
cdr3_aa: CASSLDPGVWSPLHF
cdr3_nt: TGTGCCAGCAGCTTAGATCCCGGGGTATGGTCACCCCTCCACTTT

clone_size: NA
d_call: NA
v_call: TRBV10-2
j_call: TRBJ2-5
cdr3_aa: CASSEPGLQYF
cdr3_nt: TGCGCCAGCAGTGAGCCGGGCCTCCAGTACTTC

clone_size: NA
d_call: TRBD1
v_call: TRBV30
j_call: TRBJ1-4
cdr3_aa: CAWSTGGEKLFF
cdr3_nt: TGTGCCTGGTCAACAGGGGGCGAAAAACTGTTTTTT

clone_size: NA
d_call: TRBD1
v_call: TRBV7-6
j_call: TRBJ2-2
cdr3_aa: CASSLRQGPTGELFF
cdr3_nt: TGTGCCAGCAGCTTGAGACAGGGACCCACCGGGGAGCTGTTTTTT

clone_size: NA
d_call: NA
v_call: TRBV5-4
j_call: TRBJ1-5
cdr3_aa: CASSRSNQPQHF
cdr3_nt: TGTGCCAGCAGTAGGAGCAATCAGCCCCAGCATTTT

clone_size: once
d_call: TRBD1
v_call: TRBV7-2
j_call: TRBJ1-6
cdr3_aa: CASSGRDSYSPLHF
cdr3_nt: TGTGCCAGCAGCGGCCGGGACAGCTATTCACCCCTCCACTTT

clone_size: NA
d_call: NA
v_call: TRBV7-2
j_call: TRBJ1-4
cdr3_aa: CASSPGANEKLFF
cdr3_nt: TGTGCCAGCAGCCCTGGCGCCAATGAAAAACTGTTTTTT

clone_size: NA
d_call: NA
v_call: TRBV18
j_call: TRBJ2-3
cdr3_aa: CASSPFTDTQYF
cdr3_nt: TGTGCCAGCTCACCTTTCACAGATACGCAGTATTTT

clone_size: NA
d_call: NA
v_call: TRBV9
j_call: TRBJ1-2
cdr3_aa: CASSVDGGRGGYTF
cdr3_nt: TGTGCCAGCAGCGTAGATGGGGGAAGGGGTGGCTACACCTTC

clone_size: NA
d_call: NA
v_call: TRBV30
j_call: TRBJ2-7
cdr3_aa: CAWSVLLDEQYF
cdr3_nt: TGTGCCTGGAGTGTACTTCTGGACGAGCAGTACTTC

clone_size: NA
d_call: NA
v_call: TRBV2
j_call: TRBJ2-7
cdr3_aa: CAGSREQLYEQYF
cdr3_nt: TGTGCCGGAAGCCGGGAACAACTCTACGAGCAGTACTTC